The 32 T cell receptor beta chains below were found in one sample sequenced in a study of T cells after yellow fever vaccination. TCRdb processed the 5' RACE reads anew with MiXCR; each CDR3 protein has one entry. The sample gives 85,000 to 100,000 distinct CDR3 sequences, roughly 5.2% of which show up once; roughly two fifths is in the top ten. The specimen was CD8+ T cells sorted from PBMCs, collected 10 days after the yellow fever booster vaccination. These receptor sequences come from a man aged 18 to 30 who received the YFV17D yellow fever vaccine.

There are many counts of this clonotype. The CDR3 nucleotides are TGTGCCAGCAGTTACTCGAGACAGATCCTTACCTCCGGGGAGCTGTTTTTT. Encoded protein: CASSYSRQILTSGELFF. The rearrangement links TRBV6-6 to TRBJ2-2; possible D gene TRBD1, 5 bases. CDR1 and CDR2 from the germline V gene are MNHNY and SVGAGI (reference sequence). V shed 0 bases and J shed 6 bases, with 17 bases lying between them. The length of the CDR3 is 17 residues.

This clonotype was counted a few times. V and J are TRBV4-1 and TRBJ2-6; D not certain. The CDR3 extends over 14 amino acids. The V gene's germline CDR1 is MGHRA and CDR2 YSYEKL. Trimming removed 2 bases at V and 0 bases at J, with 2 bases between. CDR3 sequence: CASSQSSGANVLTF. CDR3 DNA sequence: TGCGCCAGCAGCCAATCCTCTGGGGCCAACGTCCTGACTTTC.

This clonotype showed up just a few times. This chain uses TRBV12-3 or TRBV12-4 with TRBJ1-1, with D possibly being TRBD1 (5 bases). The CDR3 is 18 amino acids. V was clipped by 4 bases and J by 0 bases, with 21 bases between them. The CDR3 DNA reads TGTGCCAGCAGTTCTACTCGGGACGGCACTTTAATGAACACTGAAGCTTTCTTT. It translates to CASSSTRDGTLMNTEAFF.

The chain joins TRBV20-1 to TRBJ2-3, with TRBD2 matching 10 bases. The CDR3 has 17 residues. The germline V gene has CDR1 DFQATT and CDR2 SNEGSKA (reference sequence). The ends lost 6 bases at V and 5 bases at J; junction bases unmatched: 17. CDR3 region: CSANAPRASGGGDTQYF. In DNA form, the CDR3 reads TGCAGTGCCAATGCCCCTCGGGCTAGCGGGGGTGGAGATACGCAGTATTTT.

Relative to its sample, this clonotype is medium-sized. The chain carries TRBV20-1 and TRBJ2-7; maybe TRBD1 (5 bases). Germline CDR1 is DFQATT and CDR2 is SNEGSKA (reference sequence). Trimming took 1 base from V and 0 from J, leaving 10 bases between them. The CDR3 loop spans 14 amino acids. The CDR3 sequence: CSARGGDSSYEQYV. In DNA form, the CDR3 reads TGCAGTGCTAGAGGTGGAGACAGCTCCTACGAGCAGTACGTC.

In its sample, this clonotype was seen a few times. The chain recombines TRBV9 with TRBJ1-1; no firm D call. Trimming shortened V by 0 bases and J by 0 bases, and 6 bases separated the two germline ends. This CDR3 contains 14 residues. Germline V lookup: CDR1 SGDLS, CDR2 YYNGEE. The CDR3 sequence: CASSVGALNTEAFF. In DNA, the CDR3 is TGTGCCAGCAGCGTAGGGGCGCTGAACACTGAAGCTTTCTTT.

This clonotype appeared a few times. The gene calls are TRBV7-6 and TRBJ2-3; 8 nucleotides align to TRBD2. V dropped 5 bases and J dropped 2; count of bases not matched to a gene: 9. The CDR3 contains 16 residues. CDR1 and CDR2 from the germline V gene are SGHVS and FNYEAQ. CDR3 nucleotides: TGTGCCAGCAGCACCTTAGATAGCGGGGTCACAGATACGCAGTATTTT. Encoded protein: CASSTLDSGVTDTQYF.

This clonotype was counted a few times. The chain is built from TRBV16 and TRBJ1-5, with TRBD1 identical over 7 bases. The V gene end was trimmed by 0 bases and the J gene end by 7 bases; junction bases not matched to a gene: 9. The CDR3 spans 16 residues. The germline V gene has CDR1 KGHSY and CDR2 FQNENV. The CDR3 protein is CASSQSIRGVHQPQHF. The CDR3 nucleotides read TGTGCCAGCAGCCAATCGATCAGGGGGGTACACCAGCCCCAGCATTTT.

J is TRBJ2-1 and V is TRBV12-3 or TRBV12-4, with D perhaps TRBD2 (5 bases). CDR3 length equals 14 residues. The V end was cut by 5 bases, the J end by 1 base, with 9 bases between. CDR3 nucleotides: TGTGCCAGCAGTCGAGCGGTATCCTACAATGAGCAGTTCTTC. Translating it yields CASSRAVSYNEQFF.

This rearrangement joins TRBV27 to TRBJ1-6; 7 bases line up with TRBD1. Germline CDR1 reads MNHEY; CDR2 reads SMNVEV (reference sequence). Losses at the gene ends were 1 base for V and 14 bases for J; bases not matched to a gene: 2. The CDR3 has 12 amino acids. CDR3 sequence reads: CASSLWGQSLHF. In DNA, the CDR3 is TGTGCCAGCAGTTTATGGGGACAGTCCCTCCACTTT.

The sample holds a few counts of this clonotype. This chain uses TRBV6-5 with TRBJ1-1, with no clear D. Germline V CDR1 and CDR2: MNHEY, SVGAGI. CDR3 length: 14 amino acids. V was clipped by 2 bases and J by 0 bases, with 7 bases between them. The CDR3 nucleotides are TGTGCCAGCAGTTACGTACCCATGAACACTGAAGCTTTCTTT. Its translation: CASSYVPMNTEAFF.

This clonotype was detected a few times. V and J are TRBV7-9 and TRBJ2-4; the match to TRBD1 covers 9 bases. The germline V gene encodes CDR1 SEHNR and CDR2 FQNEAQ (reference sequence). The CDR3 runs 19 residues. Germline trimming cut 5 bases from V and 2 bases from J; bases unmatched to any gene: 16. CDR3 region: CASSASGTGSVGTKNIQYF. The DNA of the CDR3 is TGTGCCAGCAGCGCGTCCGGGACAGGGAGCGTTGGGACCAAAAACATTCAGTACTTC.

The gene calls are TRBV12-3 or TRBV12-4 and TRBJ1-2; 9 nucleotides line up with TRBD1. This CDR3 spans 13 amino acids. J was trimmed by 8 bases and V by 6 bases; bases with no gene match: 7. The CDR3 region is CASSPRDREGYTF. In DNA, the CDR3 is TGTGCCAGCAGCCCCCGGGACAGGGAGGGCTACACCTTC.

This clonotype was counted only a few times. CDR3 bases: TGTGCCAGCAGTTACGGGGGCCCTGGAGATACGCAGTATTTT. Its protein product is CASSYGGPGDTQYF. V is TRBV6-5 and J is TRBJ2-3, with TRBD1 as a possible D gene (6 bases). Trimming took off 2 bases at V and 5 bases at J, with 11 bases between the two ends. This CDR3 is built from 14 residues. Germline values: CDR1 MNHEY, CDR2 SVGAGI.

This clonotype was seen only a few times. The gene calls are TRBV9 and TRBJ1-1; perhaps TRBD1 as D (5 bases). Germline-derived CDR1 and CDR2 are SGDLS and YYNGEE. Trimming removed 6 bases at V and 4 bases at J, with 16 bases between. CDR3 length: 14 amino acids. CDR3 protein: CASNRRGVATEAFF. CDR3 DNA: TGTGCCAGCAACCGACGGGGGGTTGCCACTGAAGCTTTCTTT.

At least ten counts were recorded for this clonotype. This CDR3 reads CASRPGRVNIQYF. CDR3 DNA: TGTGCCAGCAGGCCGGGACGGGTAAACATTCAGTACTTC. The V and J genes are TRBV6-2 or TRBV6-3 and TRBJ2-4; D might be TRBD1 or TRBD2, each matching 5 bases. Germline CDR1 and CDR2: MNHEY and SVGEGT. V dropped 6 bases and J dropped 6 bases, with 12 bases sitting between them. This CDR3 is built from 13 residues.

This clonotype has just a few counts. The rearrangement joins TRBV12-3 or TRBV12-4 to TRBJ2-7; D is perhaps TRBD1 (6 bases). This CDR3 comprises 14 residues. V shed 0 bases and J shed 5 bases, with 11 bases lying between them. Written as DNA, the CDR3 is TGTGCCAGCAGTTTAGCAAACAGGGTACACGAGCAGTACGTC. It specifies CASSLANRVHEQYV.

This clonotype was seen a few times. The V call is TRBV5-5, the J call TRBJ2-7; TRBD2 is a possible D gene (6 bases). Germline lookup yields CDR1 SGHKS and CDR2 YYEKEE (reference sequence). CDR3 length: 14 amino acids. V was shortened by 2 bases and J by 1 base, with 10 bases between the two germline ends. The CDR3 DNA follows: TGTGCCAGCAGCTTAGTCGGGGGATCCTACGAGCAGTACGTC. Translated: CASSLVGGSYEQYV.

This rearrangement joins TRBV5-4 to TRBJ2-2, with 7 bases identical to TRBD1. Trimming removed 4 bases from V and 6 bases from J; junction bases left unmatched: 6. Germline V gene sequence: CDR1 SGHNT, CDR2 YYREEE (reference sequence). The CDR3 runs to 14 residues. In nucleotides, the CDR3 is TGTGCCAGCAGCCACGATGGGACAGCCGGGGAGCTGTTTTTT. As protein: CASSHDGTAGELFF.

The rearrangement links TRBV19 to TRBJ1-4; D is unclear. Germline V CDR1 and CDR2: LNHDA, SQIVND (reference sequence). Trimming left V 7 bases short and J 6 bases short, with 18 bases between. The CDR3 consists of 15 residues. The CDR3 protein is CASISSSGVDEKLFF. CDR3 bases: TGTGCCAGTATATCGTCATCCGGGGTTGATGAAAAACTGTTTTTT. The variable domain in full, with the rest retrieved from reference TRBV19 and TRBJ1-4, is DGGITQSPKYLFRKEGQNVTLSCEQNLNHDAMYWYRQDPGQGLRLIYYSQIVNDFQKGDIAEGYSVSREKKESFPLTVTSAQKNPTAFYLCASISSSGVDEKLFFGSGTQLSVL.

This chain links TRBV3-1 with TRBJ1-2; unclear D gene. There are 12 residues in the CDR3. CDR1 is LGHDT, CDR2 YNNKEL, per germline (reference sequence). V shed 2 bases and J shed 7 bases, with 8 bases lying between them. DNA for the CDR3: TGTGCCAGCAGCCAATCGTGGGTTGGCTACACCTTC. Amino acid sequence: CASSQSWVGYTF.

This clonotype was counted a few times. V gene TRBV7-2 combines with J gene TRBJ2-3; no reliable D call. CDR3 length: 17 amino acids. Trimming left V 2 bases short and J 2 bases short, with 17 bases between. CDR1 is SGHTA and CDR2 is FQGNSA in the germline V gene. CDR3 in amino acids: CASSLQDLTWDTDTQYF. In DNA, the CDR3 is TGTGCCAGCAGCTTACAAGATCTGACGTGGGACACAGATACGCAGTATTTT.

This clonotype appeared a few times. CDR3 nucleotide sequence: TGTGCCAGCAGCATAGACAGGGTCGGCTACACCTTC. Its translation is CASSIDRVGYTF. This rearrangement joins TRBV7-9 to TRBJ1-2; 7 nucleotides agree with TRBD1. The CDR3 loop spans 12 amino acids. Germline CDR1 SEHNR, CDR2 FQNEAQ (reference sequence). V trimming: 5 bases; J trimming: 8 bases; junction bases outside the gene matches: 5. The complete variable domain, with remaining parts taken from reference TRBV7-9 and TRBJ1-2, reads DTGVSQNPRHKITKRGQNVTFRCDPISEHNRLYWYRQTLGQGPEFLTYFQNEAQLEKSRLLSDRFSAERPKGSFSTLEIQRTEQGDSAMYLCASSIDRVGYTFGSGTRLTVV.

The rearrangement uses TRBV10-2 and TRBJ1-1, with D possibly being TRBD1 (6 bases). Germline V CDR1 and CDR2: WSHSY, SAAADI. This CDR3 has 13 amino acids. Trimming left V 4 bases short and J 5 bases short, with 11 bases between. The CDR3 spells CASSAGTPTEAFF. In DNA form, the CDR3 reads TGCGCCAGCAGTGCCGGGACACCAACTGAAGCTTTCTTT.

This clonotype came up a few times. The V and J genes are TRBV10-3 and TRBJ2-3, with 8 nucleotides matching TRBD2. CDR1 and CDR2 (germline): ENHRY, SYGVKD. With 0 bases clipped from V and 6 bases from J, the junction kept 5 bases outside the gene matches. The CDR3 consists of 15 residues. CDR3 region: CAISESTGGPDTQYF. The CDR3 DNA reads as TGTGCCATCAGTGAGTCGACGGGGGGGCCCGATACGCAGTATTTT.

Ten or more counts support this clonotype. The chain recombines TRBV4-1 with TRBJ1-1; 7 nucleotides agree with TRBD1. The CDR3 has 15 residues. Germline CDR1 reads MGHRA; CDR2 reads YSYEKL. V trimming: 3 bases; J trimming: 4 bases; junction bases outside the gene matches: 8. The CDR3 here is CASSHPDRLSTEAFF. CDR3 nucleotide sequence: TGCGCCAGCAGCCACCCGGACAGGCTGAGCACTGAAGCTTTCTTT.

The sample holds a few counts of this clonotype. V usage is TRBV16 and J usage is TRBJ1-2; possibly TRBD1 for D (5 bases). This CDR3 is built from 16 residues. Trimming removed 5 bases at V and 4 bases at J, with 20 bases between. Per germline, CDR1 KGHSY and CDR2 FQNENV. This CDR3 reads CASSARGAAVGYGYTF. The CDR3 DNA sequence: TGTGCCAGCAGCGCCCGGGGCGCGGCAGTTGGCTATGGCTACACCTTC.

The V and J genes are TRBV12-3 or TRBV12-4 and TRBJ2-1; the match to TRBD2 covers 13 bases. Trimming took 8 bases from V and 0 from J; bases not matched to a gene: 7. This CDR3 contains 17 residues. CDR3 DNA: TGTGCCAGCTGGACTAGCGGGGGCCCTTACTCCTACAATGAGCAGTTCTTC. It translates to CASWTSGGPYSYNEQFF.

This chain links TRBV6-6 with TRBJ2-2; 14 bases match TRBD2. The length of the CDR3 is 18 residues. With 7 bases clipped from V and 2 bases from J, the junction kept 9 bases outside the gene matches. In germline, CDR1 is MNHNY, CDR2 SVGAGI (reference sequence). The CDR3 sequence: CASNGLAGGPANTGELFF. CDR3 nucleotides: TGTGCCAGCAACGGACTAGCGGGGGGCCCCGCAAACACCGGGGAGCTGTTTTTT.

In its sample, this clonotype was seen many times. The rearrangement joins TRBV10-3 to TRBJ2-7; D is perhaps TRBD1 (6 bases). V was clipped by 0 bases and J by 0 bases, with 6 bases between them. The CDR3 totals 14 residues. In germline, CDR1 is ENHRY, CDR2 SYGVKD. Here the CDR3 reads CAISESDSSYEQYF. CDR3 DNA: TGTGCCATCAGTGAGTCGGACAGCTCCTACGAGCAGTACTTC.

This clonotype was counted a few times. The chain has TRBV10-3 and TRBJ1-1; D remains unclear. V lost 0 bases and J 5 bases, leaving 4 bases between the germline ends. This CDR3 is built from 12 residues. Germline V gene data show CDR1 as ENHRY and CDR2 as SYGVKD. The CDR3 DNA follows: TGTGCCATCAGTGAGTCAGATACTGAAGCTTTCTTT. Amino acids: CAISESDTEAFF.

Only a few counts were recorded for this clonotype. CDR3 residues: CASSDRAAETQYF. CDR3 DNA sequence: TGTGCCAGTAGTGACAGGGCGGCAGAGACCCAGTACTTC. J is TRBJ2-5 and V is TRBV19, with 7 bases that match TRBD1. Losses at the gene ends were 5 bases for V and 4 bases for J; bases not matched to a gene: 4. The germline CDR1 and CDR2 sequences are LNHDA and SQIVND (reference sequence). The CDR3 sequence is 13 residues long.